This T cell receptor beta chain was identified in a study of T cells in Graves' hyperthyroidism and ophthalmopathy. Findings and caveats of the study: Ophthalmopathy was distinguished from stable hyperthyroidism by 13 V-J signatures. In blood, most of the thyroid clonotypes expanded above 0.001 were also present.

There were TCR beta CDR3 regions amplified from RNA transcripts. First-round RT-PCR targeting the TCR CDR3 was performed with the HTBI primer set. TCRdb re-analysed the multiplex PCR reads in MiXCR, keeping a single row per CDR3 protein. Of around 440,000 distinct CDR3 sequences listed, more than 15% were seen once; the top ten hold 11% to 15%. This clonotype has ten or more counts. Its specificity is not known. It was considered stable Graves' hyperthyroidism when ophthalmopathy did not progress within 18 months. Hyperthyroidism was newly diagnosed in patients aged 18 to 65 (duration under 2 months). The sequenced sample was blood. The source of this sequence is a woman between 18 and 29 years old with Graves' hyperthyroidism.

CDR3 nucleotides: TGTGCCAGCAGCTTACTCTTTGGACGGGACAACTCCTACGAGCAGTACTTC. Its translation: CASSLLFGRDNSYEQYF. This chain joins TRBV11-2 and TRBJ2-7; the D gene is possibly TRBD1 (6 bases). V shed 2 bases and J shed 0 bases, with 17 bases lying between them. From germline, CDR1 is SGHAT and CDR2 FQNNGV. This CDR3 has 17 amino acids. Filled out from reference TRBV11-2 and TRBJ2-7, the complete variable domain reads EAGVAQSPRYKIIEKRQSVAFWCNPISGHATLYWYQQILGQGPKLLIQFQNNGVVDDSQLPKDRFSAERLKGVDSTLKIQPAKLEDSAVYLCASSLLFGRDNSYEQYFGPGTRLTVT.